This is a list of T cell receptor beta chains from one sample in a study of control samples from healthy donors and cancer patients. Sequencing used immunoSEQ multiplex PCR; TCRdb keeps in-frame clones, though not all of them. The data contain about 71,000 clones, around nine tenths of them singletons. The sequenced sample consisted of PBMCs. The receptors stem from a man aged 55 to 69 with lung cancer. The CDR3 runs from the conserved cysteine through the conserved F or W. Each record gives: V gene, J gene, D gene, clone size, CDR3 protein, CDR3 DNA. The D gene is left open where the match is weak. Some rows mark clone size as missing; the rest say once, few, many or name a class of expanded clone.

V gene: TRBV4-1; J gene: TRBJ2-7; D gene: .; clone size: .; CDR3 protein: CASSPFHPDPTQEQYF; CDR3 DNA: TGCGCCAGCAGCCCCTTCCACCCGGATCCCACCCAGGAGCAGTACTTC
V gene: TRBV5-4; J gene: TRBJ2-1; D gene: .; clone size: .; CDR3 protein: CASSFNNEQFF; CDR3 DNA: TGTGCCAGCAGCTTTAACAATGAGCAGTTCTTC
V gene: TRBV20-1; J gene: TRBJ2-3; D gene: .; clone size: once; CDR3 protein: CSARDRGAGDTQYF; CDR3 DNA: TGCAGTGCTCGTGACCGGGGGGCCGGGGATACGCAGTATTTT
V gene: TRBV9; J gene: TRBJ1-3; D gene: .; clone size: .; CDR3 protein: CASSPRLSEGESQAGNTIYF; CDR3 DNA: TGTGCCAGCAGCCCGCGATTGAGTGAAGGGGAGAGTCAGGCAGGAAACACCATATATTTT
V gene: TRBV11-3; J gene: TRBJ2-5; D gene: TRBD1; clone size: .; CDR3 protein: CASSPGTGGVETQYF; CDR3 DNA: TGTGCCAGCAGCCCGGGGACAGGGGGCGTCGAGACCCAGTACTTC
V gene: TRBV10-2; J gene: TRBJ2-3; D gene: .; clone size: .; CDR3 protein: CASSESVHPSVDTQYF; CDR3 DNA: TGCGCCAGCAGTGAGTCGGTTCACCCTTCAGTTGATACGCAGTATTTT
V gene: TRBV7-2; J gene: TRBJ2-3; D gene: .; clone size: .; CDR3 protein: CASSLGSTDTQYF; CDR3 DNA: TGTGCCAGCAGCCTCGGGAGCACAGATACGCAGTATTTT
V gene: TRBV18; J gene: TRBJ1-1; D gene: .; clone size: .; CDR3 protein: CASSPRTDLNTEAFF; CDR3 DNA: TGTGCCAGCTCACCCAGGACAGACTTGAACACTGAAGCTTTCTTT
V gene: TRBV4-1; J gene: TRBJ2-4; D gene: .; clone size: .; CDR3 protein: CASSPRGVHSRGEAKNIQYF; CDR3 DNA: TGCGCCAGCAGCCCACGAGGGGTACACAGTAGGGGAGAGGCCAAAAACATTCAGTACTTC
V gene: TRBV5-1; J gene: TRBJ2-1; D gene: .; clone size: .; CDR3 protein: CASSSDRRGEQFF; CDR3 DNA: TGCGCCAGCAGCTCCGATCGACGCGGTGAGCAGTTCTTC
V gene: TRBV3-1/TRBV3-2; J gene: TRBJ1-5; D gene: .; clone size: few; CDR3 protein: CASSQDLKEPQHF; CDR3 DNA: TGTGCCAGCAGCCAAGATCTGAAGGAGCCCCAGCATTTT
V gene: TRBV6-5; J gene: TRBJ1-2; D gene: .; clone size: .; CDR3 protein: CASSLGQNYGYTF; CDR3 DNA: TGTGCCAGCAGTTTAGGACAGAACTATGGCTACACCTTC
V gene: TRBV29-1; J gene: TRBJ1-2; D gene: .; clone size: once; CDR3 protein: CSDREDSNYGYTF; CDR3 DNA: TGCAGCGACCGGGAGGACAGTAACTATGGCTACACCTTC
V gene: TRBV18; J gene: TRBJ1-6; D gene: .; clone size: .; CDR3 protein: CASSAGPGYNSPLHF; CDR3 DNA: TGTGCCAGCTCAGCGGGACCTGGCTATAATTCACCCCTCCACTTT
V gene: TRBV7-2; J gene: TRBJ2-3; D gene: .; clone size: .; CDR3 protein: CASNRVRTEQYF; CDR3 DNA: TGTGCCAGCAATAGGGTCCGGACAGAGCAGTATTTT
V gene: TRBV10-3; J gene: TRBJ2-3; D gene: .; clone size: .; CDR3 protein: CAIQRGGQFTDTQYF; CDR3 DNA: TGTGCCATCCAAAGGGGGGGACAGTTCACAGATACGCAGTATTTT
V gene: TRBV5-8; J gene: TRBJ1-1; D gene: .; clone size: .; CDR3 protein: CASSLLGGNTEAFF; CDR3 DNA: TGTGCCAGCAGCTTGTTGGGGGGGAACACTGAAGCTTTCTTT
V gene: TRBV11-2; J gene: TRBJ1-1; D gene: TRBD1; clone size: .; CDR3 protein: CASSLGDRNTEAFF; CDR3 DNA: TGTGCCAGCAGCTTAGGGGACAGGAACACTGAAGCTTTCTTT
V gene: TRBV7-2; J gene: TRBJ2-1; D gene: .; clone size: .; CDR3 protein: CASSLELGQSIEQFF; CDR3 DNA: TGTGCCAGCAGCTTAGAACTGGGACAAAGCATCGAGCAGTTCTTC
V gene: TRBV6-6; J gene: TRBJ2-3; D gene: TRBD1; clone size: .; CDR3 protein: CASSSVTGGDTQYF; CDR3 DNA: TGTGCCAGCAGTTCAGTGACAGGGGGGGATACGCAGTATTTT
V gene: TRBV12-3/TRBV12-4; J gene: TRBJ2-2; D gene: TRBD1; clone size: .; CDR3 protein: CASSATGVGELFF; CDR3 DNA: TGTGCCAGCAGTGCCACAGGGGTCGGGGAGCTGTTTTTT
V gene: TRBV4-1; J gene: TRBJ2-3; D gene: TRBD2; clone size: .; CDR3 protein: CASSQEGGITDTQYF; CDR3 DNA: TGCGCCAGCAGCCAAGAGGGAGGGATCACAGATACGCAGTATTTT
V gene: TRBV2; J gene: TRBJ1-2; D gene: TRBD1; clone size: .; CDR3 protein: CASSGSLGTGGAYGYTF; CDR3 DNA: TGTGCCAGCAGTGGGTCGCTGGGTACAGGGGGCGCCTATGGCTACACCTTC
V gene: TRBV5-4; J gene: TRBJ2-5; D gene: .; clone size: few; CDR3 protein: CASSSGGQETQYF; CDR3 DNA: TGTGCCAGCAGCTCCGGGGGCCAAGAGACCCAGTACTTC